Listed below are T cell receptor beta chains from one sample, sequenced in a study of cytomegalovirus exposure and HLA in healthy donors. Here immunoSEQ multiplex PCR was the method, and the copy in TCRdb shows in-frame clones only, minus some. The repertoire holds 140,000 or so clones, over 80% seen once, with under 5% in the top ten. Input material: PBMCs. The receptors derive from a man aged 18 to 35 in good health and CMV-seropositive. Each CDR3 is given with its conserved first and last residue.

v_gene,j_gene,CDR3aa
TRBV6-5,TRBJ2-7,CASSYSGDRGRYEQYF
TRBV28,TRBJ1-4,CASAGAAGEKLFF
TRBV27,TRBJ1-4,CASSTNRRLGEKLFF
TRBV6-1,TRBJ2-3,CASSGQGSTDTQYF
TRBV15,TRBJ1-5,CATSRDRQGRNQPQHF
TRBV30,TRBJ1-1,CAWSGDPGAEAFF
TRBV25-1,TRBJ1-4,CASSYRQGEKLFF
TRBV2,TRBJ1-3,CASRDGTANFSGNTIYF
TRBV6-6,TRBJ1-2,CASHLGPSSNYGYTF
TRBV7-2,TRBJ2-2,CASSLARSGINTGELFF
TRBV7-7,TRBJ2-5,CASSPMRQETQYF
TRBV30,TRBJ1-2,CAWHGGYGYTF
TRBV7-2,TRBJ2-2,CASSDRDRVGHTGELFF
TRBV27,TRBJ1-3,CASSLSSGPPGNTIYF
TRBV4-1,TRBJ2-2,CASSQGGGSAGELFF
TRBV30,TRBJ2-2,CAWTRRGGTGELFF
TRBV6-5,TRBJ1-3,CASSFRTGGGNTIYF
TRBV6-1,TRBJ2-1,CASSSLAGGLNEQFF
TRBV30,TRBJ1-4,CAWSREGLTNEKLFF
TRBV4-1,TRBJ2-6,CASSQDGWGAGANVLTF
TRBV5-6,TRBJ1-1,CASSLMRGAQAFF
TRBV19,TRBJ1-1,CASSDLAHPKNTEAFF